The clone carrying this T cell receptor (beta chain) was seen more than once but under ten times. Its specificity is not known. Sequencing used immunoSEQ multiplex PCR; TCRdb keeps in-frame clones, though not all of them. The sample consists of around 150,000 clones, almost 85% of them appearing once. These data belong to a study of cytomegalovirus exposure and HLA in healthy donors. V trimming: 6 bases; J trimming: 3 bases; junction bases outside the gene matches: 8. CDR1 SGHRS and CDR2 YFSETQ come from the germline V gene. The CDR3 consists of 15 residues. Whole-study results and caveats: The authors enumerated over 150 TCR beta chains as linked to cytomegalovirus.

Sample: PBMCs. This receptor was taken from a man aged 25-45 years in good health and CMV-seropositive. This sequence joins TRBV5-1 and TRBJ2-3; TRBD1 aligns across 9 bases. CDR3 in DNA: TGCGCCAGCATGCTACAGGGGGCGCGAACAGATACGCAGTATTTT. It specifies CASMLQGARTDTQYF.